This T cell receptor beta chain was observed in a study of blood T cell repertoires in COVID-19. The age range of participants was about 18 to 89 years, with residence in roughly 25 US areas. TCRdb's copy holds only in-frame clones and misses some; the assay was immunoSEQ multiplex PCR. Among some 390,000 clones, 85% to 90% were seen once, and the ten largest hold 0.9% to 1.2%. Trimming shortened V by 2 bases and J by 0 bases, and 18 bases separated the two germline ends. The CDR3 has 18 amino acids. CDR1 is LGHDT and CDR2 is YNNKEL in the germline V gene (reference sequence). The chain has TRBV3-1 (or the pseudogene TRBV3-2) and TRBJ2-3; D gene unclear. Specimen: PBMCs or T cells enriched from blood (not recorded which). This TCR was recovered from a man in his thirties or forties who had recovered from COVID-19. CDR3 sequence: CASSQLTSTGGSTDTQYF. The DNA of the CDR3 is TGTGCCAGCAGCCAACTAACCTCTACGGGTGGAAGCACAGATACGCAGTATTTT.